The rows below give T cell receptor beta chains drawn from one sample of a study of control samples from healthy donors and cancer patients. Assay: immunoSEQ multiplex PCR; the TCRdb copy retains only in-frame clones and omits some. The sample lists 130,000 or so clones, 80% to 90% seen once, with around 3% in the top ten. The sample was blood. These receptors were taken from a man in his sixties in good health. Each CDR3 is given with its conserved first and last residue. D genes are given only for firm matches. Clone sizes are given selectively: once, few, many, or a class where the clone is expanded.

.,TRBJ2-7,once,TRBV18,TGTGCCAGCTCACCAGTTGGGGCGTCTGTTCAGGCAGTCTCCTACGAGCAGTACTTC,CASSPVGASVQAVSYEQYF
TRBD1,TRBJ2-5,.,TRBV7-8,TGTGCCAGCAGGGGACAGGAGCAAGAGACCCAGTACTTC,CASRGQEQETQYF
.,TRBJ1-1,.,TRBV4-1,TGCGCCAGCAGCCCAACTACAGGGTACACTGAAGCTTTCTTT,CASSPTTGYTEAFF
.,TRBJ1-6,.,TRBV27,TGTGCCAGCAGTTTAAACGACCGGAATAATTCACCCCTCCACTTT,CASSLNDRNNSPLHF
TRBD1,TRBJ2-7,.,TRBV3-1/TRBV3-2,TGTGCCAGCAGCCGGACTGGACAGGGTGAGGGTGAGCAGTACTTC,CASSRTGQGEGEQYF
.,TRBJ1-5,.,TRBV29-1,TGCAGCGTTAGGTCAGGGGTCAATCAGCCCCAGCATTTT,CSVRSGVNQPQHF
TRBD1,TRBJ1-6,once,TRBV5-1,TGCGCCAGCAGCACGGAGGACAGGGGATTTTCACCCCTCCACTTT,CASSTEDRGFSPLHF
.,TRBJ2-5,.,TRBV20-1,TGCAGTGCTAGTTCGTCTAGCGTACCCTCAGAGACCCAGTACTTC,CSASSSSVPSETQYF
.,TRBJ1-1,once,TRBV7-2,TGTGCCAGCAGCTTAGGACCCGCGAACACTGAAGCTTTCTTT,CASSLGPANTEAFF
.,TRBJ1-1,.,TRBV27,TGTGCCAGCAGTTTAGCAGGTGGCACTGAAGCTTTCTTT,CASSLAGGTEAFF
.,TRBJ1-5,.,TRBV28,TGTGCCAGCAGACCAGTCAACAATCAGCCCCAGCATTTT,CASRPVNNQPQHF
.,TRBJ1-1,.,TRBV25-1,TGTGCCAGCAGTGATTCTGGTGGGACAATGAACACTGAAGCTTTCTTT,CASSDSGGTMNTEAFF
.,TRBJ2-6,.,TRBV7-9,TGTGCCAGCAGCTTATCGGAGTCCGGGGCCAACGTCCTGACTTTC,CASSLSESGANVLTF
TRBD1,TRBJ2-7,.,TRBV10-3,TGTGCCATCGCCCGGACAGGTCCCGAAGAGCAGTACTTC,CAIARTGPEEQYF
.,TRBJ2-7,few,TRBV7-2,TGTGCCAGCAGCTTTAGCTCCTACGAGCAGTACTTC,CASSFSSYEQYF
.,TRBJ1-3,.,TRBV7-2,TGTGCCAGCAGCTTGGGAGCCGGTCCCATCGGAAACACCATATATTTT,CASSLGAGPIGNTIYF
.,TRBJ2-2,.,TRBV24-1,TGTGCCACCAGTAGGAGGGGGCGAGAGAGCACCGGGGAGCTGTTTTTT,CATSRRGRESTGELFF
.,TRBJ2-3,.,TRBV7-6,TGTGCCAGCAGCCCAATTACCCCTGCGGGGGCCCAAGGTACAGATACGCAGTATTTT,CASSPITPAGAQGTDTQYF
.,TRBJ1-2,.,TRBV7-9,TGTGCCAGCAGCTTAGCGACCCAGGGGAGAGCTAACTATGGCTACACCTTC,CASSLATQGRANYGYTF
.,TRBJ1-1,.,TRBV3-1/TRBV3-2,TGTGCCAGCAGCCCTTTTACCGGGCTGAAGAACACTGAAGCTTTCTTT,CASSPFTGLKNTEAFF
.,TRBJ1-2,.,TRBV7-9,TGTGCCAGCAACCCAGACCGGGGAAACTATGGCTACACCTTC,CASNPDRGNYGYTF
.,TRBJ1-1,few,TRBV11-2,TGTGCCAGCAGCCCTACGATGACAGGCACAGCCCTTGAAGCTTTCTTT,CASSPTMTGTALEAFF